These 4 T cell receptor beta chains came from one sample sequenced in a study of cytomegalovirus exposure and HLA in healthy donors. The protocol was immunoSEQ multiplex PCR, while the TCRdb copy is restricted to in-frame clones and leaves out a portion. The sample has some 170,000 clones, around 86% seen once. Sequences were obtained from PBMCs. Receptor source: a man younger than 35 in good health and CMV-seropositive.

J is TRBJ1-2 and V is TRBV9; tentatively, D is TRBD1 (6 bases). This CDR3 is built from 13 residues. The V end lost 4 bases, the J end lost 5 bases, and 12 bases lay between the germline ends. CDR1 SGDLS and CDR2 YYNGEE come from the germline V gene. This CDR3 is CASSPGGAYGYTF. Here the CDR3 DNA reads TGTGCCAGCAGCCCCGGGGGGGCTTATGGCTACACCTTC.

This chain uses TRBV5-6 with TRBJ1-3; D is perhaps TRBD1 (6 bases). Germline V CDR1 and CDR2: SGHDT, YYEEEE. The CDR3 totals 17 residues. Trimming left V 4 bases short and J 0 bases short, with 17 bases between. CDR3 coding DNA: TGTGCCAGCAGCCCCGGAGTGGGGGCCGTCTCTGGAAACACCATATATTTT. Translating it yields CASSPGVGAVSGNTIYF.

This chain links TRBV6-5 with TRBJ2-5; 7 bases match TRBD2. There are 15 residues in the CDR3. Per the germline V gene, CDR1 is MNHEY and CDR2 is SVGAGI. The V and J ends lost 6 bases and 5 bases, in that order; junction bases with no gene match: 12. The DNA of the CDR3 is TGTGCCAGCAGCTCCTCACTGGGGACTATGGAGACCCAGTACTTC. Translating it yields CASSSSLGTMETQYF.

A single count supports this clone. The chain carries TRBV7-2 and TRBJ1-2, with 7 bases aligning to TRBD1. V was pared by 5 bases and J by 0 bases, with 3 bases of the junction left unmatched. The CDR3 is made up of 14 amino acids. Per germline, CDR1 SGHTA and CDR2 FQGNSA. CDR3 amino acids: CASSPRGTNYGYTF. The CDR3 region has the DNA TGTGCCAGCAGCCCCAGGGGGACTAACTATGGCTACACCTTC.